What follows are 14 T cell receptor beta chains derived from one specimen sequenced in a study of blood T cells in healthy people across ages. A sample-barcoded 5' primer and a J-beta primer mix were used in a second PCR of roughly 7 to 12 cycles. TCRdb independently ran MiXCR on the 5' RACE reads; one entry per CDR3 protein. The sample has 600,000 to 800,000 distinct CDR3 sequences; over 20% are singletons. Specimen: blood. The receptors stem from a man in his 70s in good health.

The chain recombines TRBV6-5 with TRBJ2-1; D is undetermined. Germline V gives CDR1 MNHEY, CDR2 SVGAGI. The CDR3 loop spans 15 amino acids. Trimming removed 4 bases at V and 3 bases at J, with 13 bases between. The CDR3 region is CASSFSRSFYNEQFF. CDR3 bases: TGTGCCAGCAGTTTTTCTCGATCTTTCTACAATGAGCAGTTCTTC.

This sequence joins TRBV20-1 and TRBJ2-1, with 7 bases aligning to TRBD1. CDR1 is DFQATT, CDR2 SNEGSKA, per germline (reference sequence). The CDR3 is 14 residues long. V gave up 6 bases and J gave up 0 bases; unmatched junction bases: 5. CDR3 nucleotide sequence: TGCAGTGCCAAGACAGGGAGCTCCTACAATGAGCAGTTCTTC. Its protein product is CSAKTGSSYNEQFF.

This clonotype has more than one count but fewer than ten. The rearrangement uses TRBV20-1 and TRBJ2-5; D gene ambiguous. Matching the DNA end better, TRBJ2-7 makes the J call doubtful. The V gene's germline CDR1 is DFQATT and CDR2 SNEGSKA (reference sequence). The CDR3 length is 12 residues. The CDR3 here is CSASEDSYEQYF. For the CDR3, the DNA is TGCAGTGCTAGCGAGGACTCCTACGAGCAGTACTTC.

The chain combines TRBV2 with TRBJ2-5; D remains unclear. V was cut by 7 bases and J by 5 bases, with 14 bases left in between. This CDR3 has 13 residues. The germline V gene has CDR1 SNHLY and CDR2 FYNNEI. Here the CDR3 DNA reads TGTGCCAGCACCACCCAGCTTTGGGAGACCCAGTACTTC. Translation: CASTTQLWETQYF. Full variable domain (rest looked up from reference TRBV2 and TRBJ2-5): EPEVTQTPSHQVTQMGQEVILRCVPISNHLYFYWYRQILGQKVEFLVSFYNNEISEKSEIFDDQFSVERPDGSNFTLKIRSTKLEDSAMYFCASTTQLWETQYFGPGTRLLVL.

Worth noting for this clonotype: The germline gene is not matched at one end of the junction; a read error may be the cause. The chain is built from TRBV29-1 and TRBJ1-2, with 7 bases fitting TRBD1. The length of the CDR3 is 11 residues. Germline CDR1 reads SQVTM; CDR2 reads ANQGSEA. The CDR3 DNA reads TGCAGCGTGGGACAGAAATATGGCTACCCCTTC. This gives the protein CSVGQKYGYPF.

This clonotype was found a few times. This chain links TRBV5-1 with TRBJ2-3, with a possible D match to TRBD1 (6 bases). In germline, CDR1 is SGHRS, CDR2 YFSETQ. This CDR3 is 15 amino acids long. With 4 bases removed from V and 3 bases from J, the gap between germline ends came to 15 bases. CDR3 bases: TGCGCCAGCAGCCCACGGGGCAGGGGAACAGATACGCAGTATTTT. Its protein product is CASSPRGRGTDTQYF. Based on the CDR3 plus reference TRBV5-1 and TRBJ2-3, the full variable domain is KAGVTQTPRYLIKTRGQQVTLSCSPISGHRSVSWYQQTPGQGLQFLFEYFSETQRNKGNFPGRFSGRQFSNSRSEMNVSTLELGDSALYLCASSPRGRGTDTQYFGPGTRLTVL.

Only a few counts were recorded for this clonotype. The CDR3 DNA follows: TGTGCCAGCAGCACCCACAGGGGATCCTCCTACGAGCAGTACTTC. Its protein is CASSTHRGSSYEQYF. The chain combines TRBV7-9 with TRBJ2-7; 7 bases map to TRBD1. This CDR3 has 15 residues. V shed 5 bases and J 0 bases; nucleotides not matched to a gene: 7. The germline V gene encodes CDR1 SEHNR and CDR2 FQNEAQ (reference sequence).

Notes on this clonotype: Its ends do not fully match the called genes, so a read error is possible. The chain carries TRBV4-3 and TRBJ2-5; D tentatively fits TRBD1 or TRBD2 (6 bases each). This CDR3 has 13 residues. Germline CDR1 reads LGHNA; CDR2 reads YSLEER. The CDR3 protein is CASSQTYGGEQHF. The CDR3, as DNA: TGCGCCAGCAGCCAAACTTACGGGGGCGAGCAGCACTTC.

This clonotype was counted between two and nine times. The chain uses TRBV7-9 and TRBJ2-7, with 8 bases lining up with TRBD1. The V and J ends lost 6 bases and 1 base, in that order; junction bases with no gene match: 8. The V gene's germline CDR1 is SEHNR and CDR2 FQNEAQ (reference sequence). The CDR3 totals 15 residues. The CDR3 DNA reads as TGTGCCAGCAGTTGGGACAGGTCCCATTCCTACGAGCAGTACTTC. It is translated as CASSWDRSHSYEQYF.

The chain carries TRBV3-1 and TRBJ2-5; TRBD2 matches at 8 bases. Trimming cost V 0 bases and J 3 bases; bases outside gene matches: 3. CDR3 length: 15 amino acids. Germline V gene lookup returns CDR1 LGHDT and CDR2 YNNKEL (reference sequence). CDR3 protein: CASSQELAVKETQYF. The CDR3 DNA sequence: TGTGCCAGCAGCCAAGAACTAGCGGTTAAAGAGACCCAGTACTTC.

The chain recombines TRBV20-1 with TRBJ2-5; D might be TRBD2 (5 bases). The J call may be wrong; the DNA end is better matched by TRBJ2-1. Per germline, CDR1 DFQATT and CDR2 SNEGSKA (reference sequence). The CDR3 has 16 amino acids. CDR3 in DNA: TGCAGTGCTAGAGATCGGCGCGGGCCCTCCTACAATGAGCAGTTCTTC. This translates into CSARDRRGPSYNEQFF.

This clonotype occurred a few times. The rearrangement joins TRBV9 to TRBJ1-3; D unclear. V was shortened by 0 bases and J by 4 bases, with 8 bases between the two germline ends. This CDR3 contains 14 residues. Germline V CDR1 and CDR2: SGDLS, YYNGEE. As DNA, the CDR3 is TGTGCCAGCAGCGTAGCGGCCGAAGGAAACACCATATATTTT. It translates to CASSVAAEGNTIYF.

Here the CDR3 DNA reads TGTGCCAGTAGTCCGGGACAGCCCGGGAGGGGGACCCAGTACTTC. Amino acid sequence: CASSPGQPGRGTQYF. The V gene is TRBV19, the J gene TRBJ2-5, with D possibly matching TRBD2 (8 bases). Germline assignment: CDR1 LNHDA and CDR2 SQIVND (reference sequence). The CDR3 is 15 residues long. The V and J ends lost 5 bases and 7 bases respectively, with 20 bases between them. Full variable domain (outside the CDR3, taken from reference TRBV19 and TRBJ2-5): DGGITQSPKYLFRKEGQNVTLSCEQNLNHDAMYWYRQDPGQGLRLIYYSQIVNDFQKGDIAEGYSVSREKKESFPLTVTSAQKNPTAFYLCASSPGQPGRGTQYFGPGTRLLVL.

The rearrangement joins TRBV13 to TRBJ2-5; D uncertain. In germline, CDR1 is PRHDT, CDR2 FYEKMQ (reference sequence). V dropped 0 bases and J dropped 4 bases, with 9 bases sitting between them. This CDR3 comprises 14 residues. This CDR3 reads CASSLGRNGETQYF. The DNA of the CDR3 is TGTGCCAGCAGCTTAGGCCGTAACGGAGAGACCCAGTACTTC. Combining the CDR3 with reference TRBV13 and TRBJ2-5 gives the whole variable domain AAGVIQSPRHLIKEKRETATLKCYPIPRHDTVYWYQQGPGQDPQFLISFYEKMQSDKGSIPDRFSAQQFSDYHSELNMSSLELGDSALYFCASSLGRNGETQYFGPGTRLLVL.